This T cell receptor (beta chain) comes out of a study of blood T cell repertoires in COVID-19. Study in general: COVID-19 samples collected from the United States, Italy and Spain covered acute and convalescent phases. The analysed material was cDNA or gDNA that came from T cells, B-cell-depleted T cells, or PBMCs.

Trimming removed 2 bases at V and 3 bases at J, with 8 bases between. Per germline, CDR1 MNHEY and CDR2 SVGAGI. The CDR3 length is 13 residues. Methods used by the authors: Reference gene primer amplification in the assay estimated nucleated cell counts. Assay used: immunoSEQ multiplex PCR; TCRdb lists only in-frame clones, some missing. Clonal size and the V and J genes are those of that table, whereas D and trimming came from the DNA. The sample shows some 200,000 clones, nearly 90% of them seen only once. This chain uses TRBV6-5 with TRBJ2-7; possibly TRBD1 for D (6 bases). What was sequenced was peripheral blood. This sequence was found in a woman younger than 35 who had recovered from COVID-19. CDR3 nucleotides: TGTGCCAGCAGTTACGACAGGATCTACGAGCAGTACTTC. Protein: CASSYDRIYEQYF.